Listed here are 9 T cell receptor beta chains from one sample, sequenced in a study of OX40 agonist ivuxolimab in advanced cancers. Some clones are missing from TCRdb's copy, which holds only in-frame ones; the method was immunoSEQ multiplex PCR. Of fewer than 100,000 clones detected, around 83% appear once; the ten largest clones hold more than 1.1%. The sample was CD4+ or CD8+ T cells sorted from blood, taken in a trial of the OX40 agonist ivuxolimab. These TCRs come from an adult with an advanced solid tumor such as melanoma, head and neck, liver or kidney cancer.

Worth noting for this clone: The same CDR3 can be traced to other DNA sequences in this sample. This chain links TRBV7-8 with TRBJ1-4; D perhaps matches TRBD1 (5 bases). The CDR3 length is 15 residues. The ends were cut back, 5 bases at V and 7 bases at J, with 17 bases in the middle. Germline CDR1 is SGHVS and CDR2 is FQNEAQ. CDR3 in DNA: TGTGCCAGCAGCCTAACAGGTGGTATAGGTGAAAAACTGTTTTTT. Translation gives CASSLTGGIGEKLFF.

The CDR3 region is CASSNRPRGGLAEKTGELFF. CDR3 DNA: TGTGCCAGCAGCAACCGACCGCGAGGGGGACTAGCCGAAAAGACCGGGGAGCTGTTTTTT. This rearrangement joins TRBV7-3 to TRBJ2-2; 9 bases are shared with TRBD2. V was clipped by 5 bases and J by 5 bases; unmatched bases: 21. The CDR3 runs 20 residues. CDR1 and CDR2 (germline): SGHTA, FQGTGA.

V gene TRBV29-1 combines with J gene TRBJ2-3, with TRBD1 as a possible D gene (5 bases). Germline V gives CDR1 SQVTM, CDR2 ANQGSEA. The CDR3 spans 14 residues. DNA for the CDR3: TGCAGGGACGGGCCCACGACAGCCACAGATACGCAGTATTTT. Its protein is CRDGPTTATDTQYF.

The genes are TRBV29-1 and TRBJ1-1; TRBD1 agrees at 11 bases. The CDR3 spans 16 residues. Per germline, CDR1 SQVTM and CDR2 ANQGSEA. V lost 4 bases to trimming and J lost 5 bases; unmatched junction nucleotides: 12. CDR3 loop: CSVVSSGTGGLTEAFF. CDR3 nucleotides: TGCAGCGTTGTGTCGTCGGGGACAGGGGGGTTAACTGAAGCTTTCTTT.

This chain connects TRBV5-1 to TRBJ2-1; 8 nucleotides match TRBD1. CDR1 and CDR2 from the germline V gene are SGHRS and YFSETQ. V dropped 0 bases and J dropped 7; count of bases not matched to a gene: 9. The CDR3 has 16 residues. The CDR3 sequence is CASSLGWDRPKNEQFF. The CDR3 region has the DNA TGCGCCAGCAGCTTGGGATGGGACAGGCCTAAAAATGAGCAGTTCTTC.

The rearrangement uses TRBV29-1 and TRBJ1-4; possibly TRBD1 for D (5 bases). Germline CDR1 reads SQVTM; CDR2 reads ANQGSEA. The CDR3 length is 12 residues. V shed 4 bases and J shed 2 bases, with 5 bases lying between them. As DNA, the CDR3 is TGCAGCGTTGGGGGGACTAATGAAAAACTGTTTTTT. Translating it yields CSVGGTNEKLFF.

This sequence joins TRBV6-5 and TRBJ1-3; tentatively, D is TRBD1 (5 bases). The CDR3 is 15 amino acids. Germline loops: CDR1 MNHEY, CDR2 SVGAGI. V was trimmed by 5 bases and J by 0 bases, leaving 11 bases between them. The CDR3 loop is CASSKGGASGNTIYF. DNA of the CDR3: TGTGCCAGCAGTAAGGGAGGGGCCTCTGGAAACACCATATATTTT.

This clone was detected once. This CDR3 reads CASSPDRGEQYF. CDR3 DNA: TGTGCCAGCAGCCCAGACAGGGGCGAGCAGTACTTC. The chain carries TRBV11-2 and TRBJ2-7; 8 bases map to TRBD1. CDR3 length: 12 residues. V dropped 5 bases and J dropped 6; count of bases not matched to a gene: 3. Germline lookup yields CDR1 SGHAT and CDR2 FQNNGV.

The chain carries TRBV29-1 and TRBJ2-3; TRBD1 matches 10 bases. Germline V gene data show CDR1 as SQVTM and CDR2 as ANQGSEA. The CDR3 length is 13 residues. The trim removed 7 bases at V and 6 bases at J, leaving 7 bases unmatched. CDR3 loop: CSGRQGAGDTQYF. Written as DNA, the CDR3 is TGCAGCGGCCGACAGGGGGCGGGTGATACGCAGTATTTT.